Reported below is one TCR beta chain. This sample is drawn from a study of cytomegalovirus exposure and HLA in healthy donors. Primers for the PCR totalled 60 Vbeta and 13 Jbeta. In the authors' workflow: In a later analysis, about 12 million of 83 million or so unique beta chains occurred in at least two donors. The repertoire was sequenced with immunoSEQ multiplex PCR; TCRdb's copy has only in-frame clones and lacks some. Clone size and V and J calls were adopted from that table, with D and trimming inferred from the DNA. The sample gives 150,000 or so clones, 70% to 90% of which show up once; about 9.3% is in the top ten. Though nominally healthy at sampling, donors likely had unrecorded immune exposures. The CDR3 covers 14 residues. Between the trimmed V and J ends, which lost 5 bases and 4 bases, there was a span of 12 bases. CDR1 ENHRY and CDR2 SYGVKD come from the germline V gene.

The rearrangement uses TRBV10-3 and TRBJ1-5, with a weak D call TRBD1 (6 bases). Source material: PBMCs. The source of this sequence is a man aged 18 to 30 in good health and CMV-seropositive. Here the CDR3 reads CAISSGTLNQPQHF. The CDR3 DNA sequence: TGTGCCATCAGTTCCGGGACACTTAATCAGCCCCAGCATTTT.